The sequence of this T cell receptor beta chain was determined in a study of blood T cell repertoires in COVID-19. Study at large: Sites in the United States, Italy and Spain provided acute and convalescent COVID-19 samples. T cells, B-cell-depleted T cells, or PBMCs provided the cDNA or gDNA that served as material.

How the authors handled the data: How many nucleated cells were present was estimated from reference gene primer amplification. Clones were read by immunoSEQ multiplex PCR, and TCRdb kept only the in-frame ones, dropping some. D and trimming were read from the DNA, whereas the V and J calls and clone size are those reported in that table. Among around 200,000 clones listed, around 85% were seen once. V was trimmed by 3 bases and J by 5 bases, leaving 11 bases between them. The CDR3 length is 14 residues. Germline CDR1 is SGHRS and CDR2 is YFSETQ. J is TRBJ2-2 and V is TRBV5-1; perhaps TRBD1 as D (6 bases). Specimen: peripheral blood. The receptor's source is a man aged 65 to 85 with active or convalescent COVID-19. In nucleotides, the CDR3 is TGCGCCAGCAGCTCCCAGGGGCAGACCGGGGAGCTGTTTTTT. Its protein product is CASSSQGQTGELFF. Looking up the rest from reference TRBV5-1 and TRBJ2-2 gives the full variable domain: KAGVTQTPRYLIKTRGQQVTLSCSPISGHRSVSWYQQTPGQGLQFLFEYFSETQRNKGNFPGRFSGRQFSNSRSEMNVSTLELGDSALYLCASSSQGQTGELFFGEGSRLTVL.